Below, one TCR beta chain is given with its context. In the authors' methods: Reference gene primer amplification in the assay estimated nucleated cell counts. Only in-frame clones appear in the TCRdb table, and some are missing; sequencing was by immunoSEQ multiplex PCR. D and trimming were read from the DNA, whereas the V and J calls and clone size are those reported in that table. The data hold 55,000 or so clones, with roughly 86% observed a single time. This sample was included in a study of blood T cell repertoires in COVID-19. Turning to the study itself: Acute-phase and convalescent COVID-19 samples originated in the United States, Italy and Spain. Nucleic acid was either cDNA or gDNA, and it came from T cells, B-cell-depleted T cells, or PBMCs.

Between the trimmed V and J ends, which lost 2 bases and 6 bases, there was a span of 11 bases. The CDR3 runs to 13 residues. In germline, CDR1 is SGHRS, CDR2 YFSETQ. The Seattle patients, enrolled during active infection, were followed longitudinally. This clonotype originated in a middle-aged man with COVID-19, enrolled during active disease. This chain joins TRBV5-1 and TRBJ1-1, with a possible D match to TRBD1 (5 bases). The specimen was peripheral blood. The CDR3 region is CASSFRGSPEAFF. Here the CDR3 DNA reads TGCGCCAGCAGCTTTCGGGGGTCACCTGAAGCTTTCTTT. Variable domain in full (rest from reference TRBV5-1 and TRBJ1-1): KAGVTQTPRYLIKTRGQQVTLSCSPISGHRSVSWYQQTPGQGLQFLFEYFSETQRNKGNFPGRFSGRQFSNSRSEMNVSTLELGDSALYLCASSFRGSPEAFFGQGTRLTVV.